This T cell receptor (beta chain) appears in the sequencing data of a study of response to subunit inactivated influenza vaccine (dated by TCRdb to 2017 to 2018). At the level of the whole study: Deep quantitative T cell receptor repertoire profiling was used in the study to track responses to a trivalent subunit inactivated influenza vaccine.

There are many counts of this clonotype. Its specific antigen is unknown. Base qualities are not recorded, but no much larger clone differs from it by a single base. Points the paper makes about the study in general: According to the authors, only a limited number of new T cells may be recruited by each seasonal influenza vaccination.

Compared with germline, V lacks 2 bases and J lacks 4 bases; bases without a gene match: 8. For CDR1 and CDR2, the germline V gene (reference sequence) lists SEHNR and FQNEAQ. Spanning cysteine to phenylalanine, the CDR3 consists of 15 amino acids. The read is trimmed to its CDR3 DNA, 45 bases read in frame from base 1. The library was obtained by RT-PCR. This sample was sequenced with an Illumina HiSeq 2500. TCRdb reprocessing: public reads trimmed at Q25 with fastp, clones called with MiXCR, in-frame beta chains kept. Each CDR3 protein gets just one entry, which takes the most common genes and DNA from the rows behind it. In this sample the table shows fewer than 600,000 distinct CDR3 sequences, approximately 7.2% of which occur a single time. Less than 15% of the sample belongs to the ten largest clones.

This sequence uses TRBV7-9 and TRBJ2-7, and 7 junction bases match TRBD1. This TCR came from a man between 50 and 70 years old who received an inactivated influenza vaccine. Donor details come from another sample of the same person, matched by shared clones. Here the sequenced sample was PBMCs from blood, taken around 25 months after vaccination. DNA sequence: TGTGCCAGCAGCTTAAGGAGTGGGACAGCATACGAGCAGTACTTC. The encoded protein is CASSLRSGTAYEQYF.